The TCR beta chain described here comes from a study of T cells in Graves' hyperthyroidism and ophthalmopathy. Using RNA transcripts as the source, TCR beta CDR3 regions were amplified. With the HTBI primer set, the TCR CDR3 went through a first round of RT-PCR. MiXCR, run by TCRdb on the multiplex PCR reads, gives a single entry per CDR3 protein. Of under 400,000 distinct CDR3 sequences in the sample, roughly 15% were seen once. Germline CDR1 is MDHEN and CDR2 is SYDVKM. The CDR3 loop spans 18 amino acids. Losses at the gene ends were 5 bases for V and 1 base for J; bases not matched to a gene: 13. Pregnant or lactating patients were excluded, as were those with uncontrolled infection or other autoimmune disease.

Specimen: blood. The sequence was collected from a woman in her sixties or seventies with Graves' ophthalmopathy. This chain connects TRBV28 to TRBJ2-3; 9 bases fit TRBD1. The CDR3 reads CASSLGQGIPLGTDTQYF. The CDR3 nucleotides read TGTGCCAGCAGTCTGGGACAGGGAATCCCCCTAGGCACAGATACGCAGTATTTT.